This TCR beta chain emerged from a study of blood T cell repertoires in COVID-19. Study information: Samples of COVID-19 (acute and convalescent) were obtained from the United States, Italy and Spain. From T cells, B-cell-depleted T cells, or PBMCs came the material, which was cDNA or gDNA.

Trimming left V 6 bases short and J 2 bases short, with 16 bases between. CDR1 is SNHLY, CDR2 FYNNEI, per germline. The CDR3 has 15 residues. As processed by the authors: Reference gene primer amplification gave nucleated cell count estimates. Libraries were prepared by immunoSEQ multiplex PCR; TCRdb keeps only in-frame clonotypes and omits some of them. The V and J calls and clone size come from that table; D and trimming were worked out from the DNA. The profile shows some 110,000 clones, roughly four fifths of them singletons. Sequencing input: peripheral blood. The chain joins TRBV2 to TRBJ2-5; D perhaps matches TRBD1 (5 bases). The sequence came from a man between 65 and 79 years old with acute or convalescent COVID-19. The CDR3 nucleotides are TGTGCCAGCAGGTACCTACTCAGGGATCAAGAGACCCAGTACTTC. Its translation is CASRYLLRDQETQYF.